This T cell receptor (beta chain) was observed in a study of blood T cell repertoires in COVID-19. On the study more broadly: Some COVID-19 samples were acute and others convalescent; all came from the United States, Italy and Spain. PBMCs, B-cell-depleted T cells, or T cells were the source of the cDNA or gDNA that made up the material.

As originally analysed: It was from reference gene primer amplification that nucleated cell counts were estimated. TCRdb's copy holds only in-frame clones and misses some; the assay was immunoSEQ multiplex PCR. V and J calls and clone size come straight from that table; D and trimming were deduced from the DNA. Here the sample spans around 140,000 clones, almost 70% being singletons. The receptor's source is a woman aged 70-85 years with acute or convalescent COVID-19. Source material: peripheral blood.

The DNA for the CDR3 is TGTGCCAGCAGTGAAGAGGGGGGGATCGGTACTGAAGCTTTCTTT. Its protein is CASSEEGGIGTEAFF. The rearrangement links TRBV2 to TRBJ1-1; a possible D gene is TRBD1 (6 bases). The CDR3 covers 15 residues. CDR1 is SNHLY, CDR2 FYNNEI, per germline. The ends were cut back, 1 base at V and 5 bases at J, with 14 bases in the middle.